This T cell receptor (beta chain) appears in the sequencing data of a study of T cell repertoires in cytomegalovirus infection. Turning to the study itself: Evidence of both CMV infection and a matching HLA type came from public TCR beta signatures.

This clonotype was seen a handful of times. The antigen is unknown. Germline-derived CDR1 and CDR2 are SGHVS and FNYEAQ. The CDR3 consists of 13 residues. The V end lost 4 bases, the J end lost 4 bases, and 9 bases lay between the germline ends. TCRdb analysed the reads with MiXCR anew, one entry per CDR3 protein. The sample shows around 430,000 distinct CDR3 sequences, about 39% of them seen only once. The clonotype originates from a human donor in good health (CMV status not recorded). Some clones in this sample may be carry-over from other donors' samples. Sample: cultured PBMCs, taken from culture after CMV antigen stimulation. V usage is TRBV7-6 and J usage is TRBJ2-3; D unresolved. CDR3 DNA sequence: TGTGCCAGCAGCTCCGAGGTTCCAGATACGCAGTATTTT. It translates to CASSSEVPDTQYF.